This is a list of T cell receptor beta chains from one sample in a study of OX40 agonist ivuxolimab in advanced cancers. Clones were sequenced by immunoSEQ multiplex PCR, and TCRdb holds only the in-frame ones, with some missing. This table has under 90,000 clones, 75% to 90% appearing once. The source was CD4+ or CD8+ T cells sorted from blood, collected in a trial of the OX40 agonist ivuxolimab. The source is an adult with an advanced solid tumor such as melanoma, head and neck, liver or kidney cancer. CDR3s include the opening cysteine and the closing phenylalanine or tryptophan. Fields, in order: V gene, D gene, J gene, clone size, CDR3 length, CDR3 protein, CDR3 DNA. The D gene is left open where the match is weak. The size field is filled for only some rows; it gives once, few, many or a size class.

>TRBV28|NA|TRBJ2-7|NA|14
CASTQQGRYYEQYF
TGTGCCAGCACTCAACAGGGGAGGTACTACGAGCAGTACTTC
>TRBV4-2|TRBD2|TRBJ2-7|NA|17
CASSPLAGGLRAYEQYF
TGTGCCAGCAGCCCCCTAGCGGGAGGGCTGAGGGCCTACGAGCAGTACTTC
>TRBV29-1|NA|TRBJ1-2|few|12
CSVDDRNYGYTF
TGCAGCGTTGATGACAGGAACTATGGCTACACCTTC
>TRBV2|NA|TRBJ1-6|NA|19
CASSQGSGYISFYNSPLHF
TGTGCCAGCAGCCAAGGGTCTGGATATATATCTTTTTATAATTCACCCCTCCACTTT
>TRBV4-2|NA|TRBJ1-1|NA|13
CASSQGARTEAFF
TGTGCCAGCAGCCAGGGGGCGCGGACTGAAGCTTTCTTT
>TRBV5-4|TRBD1|TRBJ2-4|once|17
CASSLAGGQASKNIQYF
TGTGCCAGCAGCTTGGCCGGGGGACAGGCGAGCAAAAACATTCAGTACTTC
>TRBV6-5|TRBD1|TRBJ2-7|NA|16
CASSSVGTGHDYEQYF
TGTGCCAGCAGTTCCGTCGGGACAGGTCACGACTACGAGCAGTACTTC
>TRBV5-6|TRBD1|TRBJ1-2|NA|13
CASSSYRGQGYTF
TGTGCCAGCAGCTCCTACAGGGGGCAAGGCTACACCTTC
>TRBV6-5|NA|TRBJ2-3|few|14
CASSYRQGTDTQYF
TGTGCCAGCAGTTATCGGCAGGGTACAGATACGCAGTATTTT
>TRBV19|NA|TRBJ1-1|few|13
CASSIGGLTEAFF
TGTGCCAGTAGTATTGGGGGCCTCACTGAAGCTTTCTTT
>TRBV10-1|NA|TRBJ2-3|once|14
CASSELLITDTQYF
TGCGCCAGCAGTGAGTTGCTTATCACAGATACGCAGTATTTT
>TRBV7-2|TRBD1|TRBJ1-1|NA|14
CASRPDRARTEAFF
TGTGCCAGCAGGCCGGACAGGGCGAGAACTGAAGCTTTCTTT
>TRBV4-1|NA|TRBJ1-6|once|16
CASSQVSSGAYSPLHF
TGCGCCAGCAGCCAAGTTTCCTCAGGAGCATATTCACCCCTCCACTTT
>TRBV13|TRBD1|TRBJ2-5|NA|13
CASRYDREETQYF
TGTGCCAGCAGATATGACAGGGAAGAGACCCAGTACTTC
>TRBV5-1|NA|TRBJ2-1|NA|15
CASSQTSKGVGEQFF
TGCGCCAGCAGCCAAACTAGTAAGGGGGTTGGTGAGCAGTTCTTC
>TRBV7-2|TRBD2|TRBJ2-5|NA|15
CASSDQRGYQETQYF
TGTGCCAGCAGCGATCAGCGGGGGTACCAAGAGACCCAGTACTTC
>TRBV15|NA|TRBJ1-1|NA|15
CATSPGRSPNTEAFF
TGTGCCACCAGCCCCGGCAGAAGCCCGAACACTGAAGCTTTCTTT
>TRBV6-1|TRBD2|TRBJ2-1|few|16
CASSVGLATSYNEQFF
TGTGCCAGCAGTGTCGGACTAGCAACGTCCTACAATGAGCAGTTCTTC
>TRBV2|NA|TRBJ2-3|NA|15
CASSDARDYTDTQYF
TGTGCCAGCAGTGACGCCCGGGATTACACAGATACGCAGTATTTT
>TRBV10-1|TRBD1|TRBJ2-5|NA|15
CASSMGQGTQETQYF
TGCGCCAGCAGTATGGGACAGGGGACCCAAGAGACCCAGTACTTC
>TRBV18|NA|TRBJ1-4|NA|15
CASSPQRAAAEKLFF
TGTGCCAGCTCACCGCAGCGGGCCGCAGCCGAGAAACTGTTTTTT
>TRBV7-2|NA|TRBJ2-3|NA|16
CASSLLNAEYTDTQYF
TGTGCCAGCAGCTTACTTAATGCGGAATACACAGATACGCAGTATTTT
>TRBV28|NA|TRBJ2-3|NA|14
CASSLGPSTDTQYF
TGTGCCAGCAGCCTGGGCCCTAGCACAGATACGCAGTATTTT
>TRBV9|NA|TRBJ2-1|NA|15
CASSFSPQWGYEQFF
TGTGCCAGCAGCTTTAGCCCCCAATGGGGGTATGAGCAGTTCTTC
>TRBV7-2|NA|TRBJ1-1|few|20
CASSLAWPGGGQRMNTEAFF
TGTGCCAGCAGCTTAGCGTGGCCGGGGGGAGGACAGCGGATGAACACTGAAGCTTTCTTT
>TRBV27|NA|TRBJ1-5|NA|16
CASSLLGSSSNQPQHF
TGTGCCAGCAGTTTATTAGGCAGTTCTAGCAATCAGCCCCAGCATTTT
>TRBV18|TRBD1|TRBJ2-2|NA|15
CASSPRTGGSGELFF
TGTGCCAGCTCACCCCGGACAGGGGGCTCCGGGGAGCTGTTTTTT